The T cell receptor (beta chain) under discussion was sequenced for a study of blood T cell repertoires in COVID-19. The CDR3 has 13 residues. In germline, CDR1 is MNHEY, CDR2 SVGEGT. V lost 4 bases and J lost 3, with 8 bases in between. This clone was seen a few times. Participants were aged about 18 to 100 years, lived in under 30 US areas, and enrolled virtually. Participants' reported clinical history set cohort assignment. Here immunoSEQ multiplex PCR was the method, and the copy in TCRdb shows in-frame clones only, minus some. The table records about 300,000 clones, roughly 90% of them present only once.

This clonotype was sampled from a man aged 55 to 70 who had recovered from COVID-19. V usage is TRBV6-2 or TRBV6-3 and J usage is TRBJ2-3; D unclear. Sequencing was performed on PBMCs or T cells enriched from blood (not recorded which). CDR3 amino acids: CASSSSETDTQYF. The CDR3 DNA reads as TGTGCCAGCAGTTCCAGTGAAACAGATACGCAGTATTTT.